This T cell receptor beta chain was captured in a study of radiation and T cells in renal cell carcinoma (TCRdb year 2020). For context, the study as a whole: Samples came from a clinical trial, in which primary renal cell carcinomas received 15 Gy stereotactic body radiation therapy followed by nephrectomy 4 weeks later. TCR beta sequencing covered 50 to 55 samples in total, comprising some 25 tumors and around 27 peripheral blood samples. Across all 55 or so samples, 3,800,000 or so unique CDR3 nucleotide sequences encoding some 2.6 million unique CDR3 amino acid sequences were identified.

Paper-wide results and their limitations: With a single-armed trial design, the study had no way to address how radiation dose or scheduling affects the TCR repertoire. Because pretreatment tumor biopsies were not available, the baseline intratumoral presence of clonotypes could not be determined. Top tumor clonotypes rose in blood from baseline to 2 weeks post-radiation, then contracted by 4 weeks, suggesting transient expansion of tumor-resident clones. Changes in the blood repertoire were not tracked past 4 weeks after treatment.

Reading from cysteine to phenylalanine, the CDR3 counts 13 amino acids. The read is trimmed to its CDR3 DNA, 39 bases read in frame from base 1. V is cut by 3 bases and J by 2 bases, and the space between the germline ends is 4 bases. CDR1 is given as PRHDT and CDR2 as FYEKMQ, both from the germline V gene (reference sequence). The sample's time point label, in plain terms: blood 2 weeks post-SBRT. The treatment or condition label here, explained by the study, means: 15 Gy SBRT to primary tumor, nephrectomy 4 weeks later. To track tumor-enriched clonotypes, serial peripheral blood was sampled from radiation-treated patients at baseline and at 2 weeks and 4 weeks after SBRT. Every patient's renal cell carcinoma showed clear cell pathology. The QIAamp DNA Blood Mini Kit (Qiagen) was used to prepare genomic DNA for TCR sequencing. The analyses included only samples that passed all quality control checks.

The immunoSEQ kit was used, according to the manufacturer's recommendations, to generate TCR beta libraries from genomic DNA. To prepare libraries, a first multiplex PCR with proprietary primers was run, followed by a second PCR that added unique barcodes, and a bead cleanup was done after each round. Each sample batch included a kit-provided positive control reaction and a negative control reaction. The final libraries underwent checking on an Agilent 4200 TapeStation D1000 ScreenTape, volumetric pooling, and quantification by qPCR. Sequencing was performed on an Illumina NextSeq500 using a MidOutput 150-cycle cartridge, with 156 Read1 cycles, 15 Index1 cycles, and the kit custom primers. The pooled library was loaded at approximately 1 pM, with an approximately 21% PhiX control spiked in. The published analysis was carried out like this. Vendor-processed data were analyzed in R, with a clonotype defined as all T cells sharing the same CDR3 nucleotide sequence. In the clone abundance analyses, frequencies in each sample were normalized to that sample's 10,000 most abundant clones. Public T cell clones, averaging fewer than five per sample, were removed before analysis. Tumor-enriched clonotypes and baseline blood-enriched clonotypes were defined as those with an abundance difference of at least 32-fold between compartments. A beta-binomial differential abundance model was used to identify clonotypes that expanded or contracted between blood time points. The Baroni-Urbani and Buser coefficient was used to measure tumor-blood repertoire similarity, and groups were compared with two-tailed Wilcoxon tests in R. Not all clones reach the TCRdb copy of this immuneACCESS table, which keeps in-frame sequences only. Checked studies attribute under half of the gap to unresolved V genes and leave the rest unexplained. That table furnishes V, J and clone size, whereas the DNA furnished D and trimming. The sample profile shows more than 100,000 clones; 85% to 90% of them were found once. The leading ten clones occupy approximately 6% of the sample.

With regard to this clone: This receptor's antigen is unknown. No clone much larger than this one lies a single base away; base qualities are absent.

The receptor chain draws on TRBV13 and TRBJ2-2; confidence is insufficient to name the D gene. The clonotype originates from a woman in her 70s with renal cell carcinoma. This material consisted of blood, taken from a patient whose treatment included radiotherapy and nephrectomy. CDR3 sequence: CASSFSNTGELFF. The DNA is as follows: TGTGCCAGCAGCTTTTCTAACACCGGGGAGCTGTTTTTT.